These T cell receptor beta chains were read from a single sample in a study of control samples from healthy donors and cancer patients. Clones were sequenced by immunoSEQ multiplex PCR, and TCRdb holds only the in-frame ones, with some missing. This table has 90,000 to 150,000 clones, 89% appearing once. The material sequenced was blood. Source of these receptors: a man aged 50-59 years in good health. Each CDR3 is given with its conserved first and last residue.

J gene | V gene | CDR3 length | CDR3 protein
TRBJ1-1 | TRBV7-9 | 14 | CASSLVRSNTEAFF
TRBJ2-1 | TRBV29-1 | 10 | CSGGNNEQFF
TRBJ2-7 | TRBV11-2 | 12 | CASSRGWDEQYF
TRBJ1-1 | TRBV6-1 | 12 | CAGQGANTEAFF
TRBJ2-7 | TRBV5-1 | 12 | CASSSDKDEQYF
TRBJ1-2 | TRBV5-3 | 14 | CARPFDRGFYGYTF
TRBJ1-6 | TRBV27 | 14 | CASSQGWDASPLHF
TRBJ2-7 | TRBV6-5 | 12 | CASGRQGSEQYF
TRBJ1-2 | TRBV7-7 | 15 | CASSSQGARGYGYTF
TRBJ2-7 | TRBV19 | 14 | CASSSGTGSYEQYF
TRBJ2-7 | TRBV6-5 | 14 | CASSYSYRSYEQYF
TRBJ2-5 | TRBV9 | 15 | CASSVNSRWKETQYF
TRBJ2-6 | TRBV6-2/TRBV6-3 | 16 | CASSWYGLSGANVLTF
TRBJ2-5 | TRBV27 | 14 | CASSSGSTRETQYF
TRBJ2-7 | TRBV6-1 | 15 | CASSEDNLSSYEQYF
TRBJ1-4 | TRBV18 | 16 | CASSPRDTATNEKLFF
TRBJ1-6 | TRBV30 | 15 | CAWTDGTFLNSPLHF